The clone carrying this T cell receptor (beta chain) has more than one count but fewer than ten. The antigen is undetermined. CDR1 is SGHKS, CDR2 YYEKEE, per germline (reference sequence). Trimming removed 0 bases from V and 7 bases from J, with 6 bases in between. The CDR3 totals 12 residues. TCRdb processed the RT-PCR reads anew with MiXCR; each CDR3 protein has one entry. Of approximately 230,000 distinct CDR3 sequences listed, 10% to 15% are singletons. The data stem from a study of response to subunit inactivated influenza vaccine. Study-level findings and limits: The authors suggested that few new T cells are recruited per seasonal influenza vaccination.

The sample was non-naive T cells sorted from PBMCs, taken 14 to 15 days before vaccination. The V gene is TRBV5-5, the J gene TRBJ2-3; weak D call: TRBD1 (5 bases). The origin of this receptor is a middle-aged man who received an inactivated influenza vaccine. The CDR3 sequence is CASSLGQYTQYF. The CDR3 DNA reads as TGTGCCAGCAGCTTGGGACAGTATACGCAGTATTTT.